The sequence of this TCR beta chain was determined in a study of T-cell reconstitution after alpha-beta-depleted transplantation in children (dated by TCRdb to the mid-2010s). A note on the overall study: T-cell immune reconstitution after TCRalphabeta/CD19-depleted allogeneic hematopoietic cell transplantation in children was quantitatively tracked in the study by means of TCR repertoire profiling. Summary of the overall study and its limitations: In some patients, the high TCRbeta diversity seen at day 60 was put down to recipient T cells and intrathymic progenitors that had survived conditioning. The apparently early recovery of alphabetaT-cell counts about two months after transplant reportedly depended on only several hundred rapidly expanded clones that came from non-depleted graft cells. The frequencies of hyperexpanded clones fell over the following months, and after one year, T-cell counts and TCRbeta diversity were mostly attributed to newly produced T cells.

Reading the label with the study, this specimen's treatment or condition is: allogeneic hematopoietic cell transplantation with graft depleted of TCRalphabeta T cells and CD19 B cells. TCRalphabeta/CD19-depleted allogeneic hematopoietic cell grafts were given to the transplant recipients, all of whom were children. Library prep was done by PCR. The listed sequencing device is Illumina HiSeq 2500. TCR libraries were prepared with molecular barcoding, using unique molecular identifiers to normalize TCRbeta repertoire quantification. TCRdb took the public reads, trimmed them with fastp at Q25, ran MiXCR for clone calling and kept in-frame beta chains. When rows share a CDR3 protein, they turn into one entry using the most common DNA and genes. The sample table contains about 210,000 distinct CDR3 sequences; only one count was recorded for more than 15% of them. Of the sample, approximately 40% is held by the ten largest clones.

The sample holds a few counts of this clonotype. Its target antigen remains unknown. No qualities accompany the bases; no much larger clone lies one base away. The CDR3 goes from the cysteine to the phenylalanine over 12 residues. Only CDR3 DNA remains: 36 bases, in frame from the first base. According to the germline V gene, CDR1 reads SQVTM and CDR2 reads ANQGSEA. Trimming accounts for 7 bases at V and 5 bases at J, while the number of junction bases matched to no gene is 4. The rearrangement joined TRBV29-1 to TRBJ2-3, with 9 central nucleotides matching TRBD1. The TCR originated in a male patient between 2 and 15 years old who had a stem cell transplant for acute lymphoblastic leukemia, so the T cells may come from the graft donor. The material was PBMCs, mostly from graft donor cells, obtained 360 days after TCRalphabeta/CD19-depleted stem cell transplant. The nucleotide sequence is TGCAGCGACCTGACAGGGGGAGATACGCAGTATTTT. The translation is CSDLTGGDTQYF.